Listed below are T cell receptor beta chains from one sample, sequenced in a study of blood T cells in healthy people across ages. TCRdb re-analysed the 5' RACE reads in MiXCR, keeping a single row per CDR3 protein. This sample has approximately 1.5 million distinct CDR3 sequences, with roughly 43% found just once. Sequencing used blood. The receptors shown here come from a woman aged 18-30 years in good health. Each CDR3 is given with its conserved first and last residue. The D gene is left open where the match is weak. For some rows the clone size is stated as once, few or many, or as a class when expanded; others skip it.

d_call j_call v_call clone_size cdr3_aa cdr3_nt
- TRBJ1-2 TRBV12-3/TRBV12-4 - CASDGREHCYTF TGTGCCAGCGACGGGAGGGAACACTGCTACACCTTC
TRBD2 TRBJ2-5 TRBV29-1 - CSVPPSSGGYNEQYF TGCAGCGTGCCCCCCTCTAGCGGAGGTTACAATGAGCAGTACTTC
- TRBJ2-3 TRBV29-1 - CSVETFFPRASTQYF TGCAGCGTGGAGACCTTCTTCCCCCGGGCGTCCACGCAGTATTTT
TRBD1 TRBJ1-1 TRBV29-1 few CSDQGANTEAFF TGCAGCGATCAGGGGGCGAACACTGAAGCTTTCTTT
- TRBJ1-2 TRBV7-2 - CASSRQREVSGGYTF TGTGCCAGCAGCAGGCAGCGAGAAGTTTCTGGGGGCTACACCTTC
TRBD2 TRBJ2-1 TRBV6-2/TRBV6-3 few CASSYETSGYNEQFF TGTGCCAGCAGCTACGAGACTAGCGGATACAATGAGCAGTTCTTC
- TRBJ1-2 TRBV5-5 - CASSLFVGRADYGYTF TGTGCCAGCAGCTTGTTCGTCGGCAGGGCGGACTATGGCTACACCTTC
- TRBJ1-2 TRBV12-3/TRBV12-4 few CASRTFVYGYTF TGTGCCAGCAGGACCTTTGTGTATGGCTACACCTTC
TRBD2 TRBJ2-7 TRBV7-9 - CASSLTSGELFYEQYF TGTGCCAGCAGCTTAACTAGCGGAGAGTTATTCTACGAGCAGTACTTC
TRBD1 TRBJ2-1 TRBV7-3 - CASSQGQIGNEQFF TGTGCCAGCAGCCAGGGACAGATCGGCAATGAGCAGTTCTTC
TRBD2 TRBJ2-3 TRBV2 - CASSEIQLARADTQYF TGTGCCAGCAGTGAAATCCAACTAGCGAGGGCAGATACGCAGTATTTT
TRBD2 TRBJ2-1 TRBV20-1 - CSARWRGGYNEQFF TGCAGTGCTAGATGGCGGGGGGGCTACAATGAGCAGTTCTTC
TRBD1 TRBJ1-1 TRBV9 - CASSDGTGDDTEAFF TGTGCCAGCAGCGACGGGACAGGGGACGACACTGAAGCTTTCTTT
TRBD1 TRBJ1-1 TRBV10-3 - CAIRGTGLTEAFF TGTGCCATCAGGGGGACAGGGTTGACTGAAGCTTTCTTT
- TRBJ1-2 TRBV12-3/TRBV12-4 many CASSLASGGSGYTF TGTGCCAGCAGTTTAGCGTCGGGGGGCTCTGGCTACACCTTC
- TRBJ2-7 TRBV2 - CASSEDEQYF TGTGCCAGCAGTGAGGACGAGCAGTACTTC
- TRBJ2-7 TRBV3-1 few CASSPNPIGQRAYEQYF TGTGCCAGCAGCCCGAACCCCATCGGACAGCGAGCCTACGAGCAGTACTTC
- TRBJ1-6 TRBV7-2 - CASSLGYENSPLHF TGTGCCAGCAGCTTAGGATATGAAAATTCACCCCTCCACTTT
- TRBJ1-5 TRBV29-1 few CSVEDRVSFNQPQHF TGCAGCGTTGAAGATCGTGTCAGCTTCAATCAGCCCCAGCATTTT
TRBD2 TRBJ2-1 TRBV6-1 few CASSEGDSGWSSSYNEQFF TGTGCCAGCAGTGAAGGTGATAGCGGGTGGTCCAGCTCCTACAATGAGCAGTTCTTC
TRBD1 TRBJ2-2 TRBV6-1 - CASSRRTPGTGGGTGELFF TGTGCCAGCAGTAGAAGAACCCCCGGGACAGGGGGAGGTACCGGGGAGCTGTTTTTT
- TRBJ2-7 TRBV5-6 once CASSLIGQVTREQYF TGTGCCAGCAGCTTGATCGGGCAGGTAACGCGCGAGCAGTACTTC
TRBD1 TRBJ1-6 TRBV6-5 - CASSTLTGVYNSPLHF TGTGCCAGCAGTACCCTGACAGGGGTCTATAATTCACCCCTCCACTTT
TRBD2 TRBJ2-3 TRBV7-2 few CASSYAGVNTQYF TGTGCCAGCAGCTATGCGGGAGTGAATACGCAGTATTTT
- TRBJ1-5 TRBV5-1 few CASSLDQGPNQPQHF TGCGCCAGCAGCTTGGATCAAGGCCCCAATCAGCCCCAGCATTTT
- TRBJ1-2 TRBV6-2/TRBV6-3 - CACSYSTRFNYGCTF -